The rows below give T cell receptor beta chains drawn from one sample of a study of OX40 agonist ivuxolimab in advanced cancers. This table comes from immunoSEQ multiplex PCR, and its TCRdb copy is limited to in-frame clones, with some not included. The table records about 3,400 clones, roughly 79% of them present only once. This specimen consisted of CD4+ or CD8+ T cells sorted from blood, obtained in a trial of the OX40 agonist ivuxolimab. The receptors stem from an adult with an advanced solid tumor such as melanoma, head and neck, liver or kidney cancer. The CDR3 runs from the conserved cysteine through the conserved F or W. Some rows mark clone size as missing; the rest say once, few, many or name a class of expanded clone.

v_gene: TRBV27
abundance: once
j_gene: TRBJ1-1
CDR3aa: CASSFWGGTEAFF

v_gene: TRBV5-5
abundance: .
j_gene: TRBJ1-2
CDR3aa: CATRMGQGYYGYTF

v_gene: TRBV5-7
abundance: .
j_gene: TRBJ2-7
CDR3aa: CASSLPGQESSYEQYF

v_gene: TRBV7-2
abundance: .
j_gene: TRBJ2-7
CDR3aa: CASSPPREWEQYF

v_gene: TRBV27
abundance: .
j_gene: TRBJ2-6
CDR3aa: CASSLLYPLGGANVLTF

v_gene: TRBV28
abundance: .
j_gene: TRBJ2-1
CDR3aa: CASSYYSGGNEQFF

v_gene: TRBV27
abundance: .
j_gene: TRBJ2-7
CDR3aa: CASSSRGYEQYF

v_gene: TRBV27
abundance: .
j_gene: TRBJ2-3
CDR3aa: CASSYRQGVTDTQYF

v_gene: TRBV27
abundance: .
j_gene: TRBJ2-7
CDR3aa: CASSLLGRSSEQYF

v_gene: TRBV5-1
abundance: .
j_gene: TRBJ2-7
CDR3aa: CASSPGSSYEQYF

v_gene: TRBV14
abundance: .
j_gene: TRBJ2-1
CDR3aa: CASSQDFEASLQQFF

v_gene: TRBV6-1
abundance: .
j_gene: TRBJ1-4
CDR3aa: CASSPFRTEEKLFF

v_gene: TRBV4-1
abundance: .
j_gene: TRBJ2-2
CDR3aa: CASSQVGGLGTGELFF

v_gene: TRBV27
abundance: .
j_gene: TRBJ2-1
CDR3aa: CASRLAGDYNEQFF

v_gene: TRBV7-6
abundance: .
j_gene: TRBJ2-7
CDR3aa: CASSLEVVSGRHEQYF

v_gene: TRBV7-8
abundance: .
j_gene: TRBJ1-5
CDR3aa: CASSSGTGVLGNQPQHF

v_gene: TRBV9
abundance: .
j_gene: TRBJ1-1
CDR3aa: CASSVGGMNTEAFF

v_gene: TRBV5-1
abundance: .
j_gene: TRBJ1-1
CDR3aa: CASSLGAGMNTEAFF

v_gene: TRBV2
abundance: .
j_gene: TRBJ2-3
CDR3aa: CASSDVTDTQYF

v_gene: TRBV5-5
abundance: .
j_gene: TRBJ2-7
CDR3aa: CASSLSEYYEQYF

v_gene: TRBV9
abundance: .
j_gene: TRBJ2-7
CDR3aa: CASSPRAFNYEQYF

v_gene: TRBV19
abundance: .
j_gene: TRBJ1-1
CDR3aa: CASSALAWEDTEAFF

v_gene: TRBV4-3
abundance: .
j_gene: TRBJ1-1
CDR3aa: CASSQFGDRDTEAFF

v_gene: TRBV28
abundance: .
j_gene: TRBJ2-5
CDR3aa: CASSRRMGRQTQYF

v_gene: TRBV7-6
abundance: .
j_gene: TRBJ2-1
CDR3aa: CASSLGGEQFF

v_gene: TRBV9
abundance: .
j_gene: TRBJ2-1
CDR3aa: CASSVETDPDEQFF

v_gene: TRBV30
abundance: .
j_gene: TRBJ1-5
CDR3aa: CAWTEGGFQPQHF

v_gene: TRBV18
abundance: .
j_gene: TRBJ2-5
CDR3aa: CASSPESQETQYF

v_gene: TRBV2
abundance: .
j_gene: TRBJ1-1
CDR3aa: CASEGDTEAFF

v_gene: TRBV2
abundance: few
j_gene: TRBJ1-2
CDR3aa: CASSPRGTGLYGYTF

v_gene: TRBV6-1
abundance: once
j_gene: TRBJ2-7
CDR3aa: CASTYRDGASYEQYF

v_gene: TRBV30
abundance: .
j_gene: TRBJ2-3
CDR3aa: CAWSVGLAGADTQYF

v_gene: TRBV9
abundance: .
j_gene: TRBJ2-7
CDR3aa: CASSVAGGSSYEQYF

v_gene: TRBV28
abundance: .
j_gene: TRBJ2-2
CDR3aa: CAGRTDTGELFF

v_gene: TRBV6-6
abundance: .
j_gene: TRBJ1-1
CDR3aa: CASSLIPGTVNTEAFF

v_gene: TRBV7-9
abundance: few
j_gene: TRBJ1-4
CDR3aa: CASDSFNEKLFF

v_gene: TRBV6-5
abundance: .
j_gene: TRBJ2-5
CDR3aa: CASSYEAETQYF

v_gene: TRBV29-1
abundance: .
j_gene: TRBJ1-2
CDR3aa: CSDVGILGTGVWGYTF

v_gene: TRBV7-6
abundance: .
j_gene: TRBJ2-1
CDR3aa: CASGGGVDEQFF

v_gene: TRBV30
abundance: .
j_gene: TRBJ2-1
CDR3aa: CAWDDGSSHDEQFF

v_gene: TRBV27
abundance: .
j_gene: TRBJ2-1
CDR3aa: CASSPLTGGISLKDEQFF

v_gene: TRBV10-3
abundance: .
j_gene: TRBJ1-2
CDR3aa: CAINKGISPLSYGYTF

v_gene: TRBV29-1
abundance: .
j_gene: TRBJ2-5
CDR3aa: CSGPWRGRRETQYF

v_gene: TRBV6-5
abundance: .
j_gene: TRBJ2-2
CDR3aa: CASSTQGGVPGELFF

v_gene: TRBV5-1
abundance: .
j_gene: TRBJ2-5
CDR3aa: CASSLLGAQETQYF

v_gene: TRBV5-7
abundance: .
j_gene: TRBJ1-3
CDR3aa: CASSLTYSGNTIYF

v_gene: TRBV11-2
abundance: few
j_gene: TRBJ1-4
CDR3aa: CASSLDTGGYGEKLFF

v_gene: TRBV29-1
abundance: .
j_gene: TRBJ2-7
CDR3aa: CSVERERTGSAYEQYF

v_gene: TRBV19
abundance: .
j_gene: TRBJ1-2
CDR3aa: CASTGTANYGYTF

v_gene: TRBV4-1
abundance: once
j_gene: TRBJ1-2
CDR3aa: CASSQGPELNYGYTF